Below, 21 T cell receptor beta chains from the same sample are listed, as sequenced in a study of identical twins. TCRdb ran MiXCR on the 5' RACE reads and lists one entry per CDR3 protein. Found here are some 330,000 distinct CDR3 sequences, roughly 9% of them singletons; the top ten hold more than 8%. The material sequenced was naive T cells sorted from blood. The receptors were gathered from a woman aged 45-65 years in good health.

This clonotype was counted ten times or more. The chain links TRBV5-1 to TRBJ2-1; a weak D match, TRBD2 (6 bases). The CDR3 is 14 residues long. The V end lost 1 base, the J end lost 4 bases, and 9 bases lay between the germline ends. Germline CDR1 is SGHRS and CDR2 is YFSETQ. CDR3 nucleotide sequence: TGCGCCAGCAGCTTGCCGGGAGAATACAATGAGCAGTTCTTC. It is translated as CASSLPGEYNEQFF.

The chain uses TRBV5-6 and TRBJ1-5; 9 positions match TRBD1. After removal of 1 base from V and 7 bases from J, the junction contained 3 bases not matched to a gene. Germline CDR1 reads SGHDT; CDR2 reads YYEEEE. This CDR3 contains 14 residues. Written as DNA, the CDR3 is TGTGCCAGCAGCTTGTCGGGACAGGGCCAGCCCCAGCATTTT. Encoded protein: CASSLSGQGQPQHF.

This clonotype was observed at least ten times. The rearrangement links TRBV5-1 to TRBJ2-1; D assignment may be TRBD1 or TRBD2 (5 bases each). Germline CDR1 is SGHRS and CDR2 is YFSETQ. Trimming removed 4 bases from V and 5 bases from J, with 13 bases in between. This CDR3 has 14 amino acids. CDR3 in DNA: TGCGCCAGCAGCCACGGGACCCCGAACAATGAGCAGTTCTTC. It codes for CASSHGTPNNEQFF. Full variable domain (outside the CDR3, taken from reference TRBV5-1 and TRBJ2-1): KAGVTQTPRYLIKTRGQQVTLSCSPISGHRSVSWYQQTPGQGLQFLFEYFSETQRNKGNFPGRFSGRQFSNSRSEMNVSTLELGDSALYLCASSHGTPNNEQFFGPGTRLTVL.

The chain employs TRBV5-1 and TRBJ2-7; 7 bases fit TRBD2. The ends lost 2 bases at V and 2 bases at J; junction bases unmatched: 4. In germline, CDR1 is SGHRS, CDR2 YFSETQ. The CDR3 has 14 residues. The CDR3 sequence: CASSFGGGTYEQYF. The CDR3 coding sequence is TGCGCCAGCAGCTTTGGGGGGGGAACCTACGAGCAGTACTTC.

This chain joins TRBV5-1 and TRBJ2-3; possibly TRBD2 for D (6 bases). This CDR3 spans 15 amino acids. In germline, CDR1 is SGHRS, CDR2 YFSETQ. Trimming left V 0 bases short and J 6 bases short, with 14 bases between. This CDR3 reads CASSLAPGEVDTQYF. DNA for the CDR3: TGCGCCAGCAGCTTGGCTCCGGGAGAGGTGGATACGCAGTATTTT.

The chain has TRBV5-1 and TRBJ2-2; unclear D gene. The CDR3 runs to 13 residues. From germline, CDR1 is SGHRS and CDR2 YFSETQ. The germline V and J ends were trimmed by 1 base and 6 bases, with 7 bases remaining between them. This CDR3 is CASSLIGAGELFF. CDR3 DNA: TGCGCCAGCAGCTTGATAGGCGCCGGGGAGCTGTTTTTT.

The V call is TRBV3-1, the J call TRBJ2-7, with a weak D call TRBD1 (6 bases). This CDR3 is 14 amino acids long. Trimming removed 5 bases at V and 6 bases at J, with 17 bases between. CDR1 and CDR2 (germline): LGHDT, YNNKEL (reference sequence). CDR3 region: CASSSKIRGSEQYF. The CDR3 DNA reads TGTGCCAGCAGCAGTAAGATCAGGGGCAGCGAGCAGTACTTC.

This clonotype was observed many times. The chain recombines TRBV5-5 with TRBJ2-7; possible D gene TRBD1, 6 bases. Germline V gives CDR1 SGHKS, CDR2 YYEKEE (reference sequence). Trimming pared 4 bases from V and 0 bases from J, leaving 17 bases between. The CDR3 spans 16 residues. CDR3: CASSPGWGPSSYEQYV. Here the CDR3 DNA reads TGTGCCAGCAGCCCAGGGTGGGGGCCCAGCTCCTACGAGCAGTACGTC.

The chain uses TRBV4-1 and TRBJ2-5, with TRBD2 matching over 9 bases. V lost 0 bases and J lost 5; bases outside the gene matches: 13. This CDR3 has 18 amino acids. Germline CDR1 is MGHRA and CDR2 is YSYEKL. The CDR3, as DNA: TGCGCCAGCAGCCAAGAGGCGGTAGCGGGAGCACTCGAGGAGACCCAGTACTTC. Translated: CASSQEAVAGALEETQYF.

The chain carries TRBV2 and TRBJ2-3, with D perhaps TRBD2 (5 bases). The CDR3 sequence is 14 residues long. The germline V gene encodes CDR1 SNHLY and CDR2 FYNNEI. Trimming pared 6 bases from V and 2 bases from J, leaving 12 bases between. The CDR3 loop reads CASSIWTVTDTQYF. DNA for the CDR3: TGTGCCAGCAGCATATGGACTGTCACAGATACGCAGTATTTT.

In its sample, this clonotype was seen a few times. The V call is TRBV7-9, the J call TRBJ2-3; 7 positions agree with TRBD1. V shed 4 bases, J shed 2 bases, and the junction held 3 bases outside the gene matches. The CDR3 contains 14 residues. Germline V gives CDR1 SEHNR, CDR2 FQNEAQ (reference sequence). As DNA, the CDR3 is TGTGCCAGCAGCTCGGGACAGCTCACAGATACGCAGTATTTT. As protein: CASSSGQLTDTQYF.

In its sample, this clonotype was seen a few times. CDR3 sequence: CASTPPSNIYV. DNA of the CDR3: TGTGCCAGCACCCCCCCTAGTAACATTTACGTC. J is TRBJ2-7 and V is TRBV21-1; the table gives TRBD2 as D, unverified against the DNA. TRBV21-1 is a pseudogene segment. This CDR3 region has 11 residues.

This clonotype was picked up many times. The chain joins TRBV20-1 to TRBJ2-7; D is ambiguous. This CDR3 has 15 residues. Trimming removed 3 bases at V and 0 bases at J, with 15 bases between. From germline, CDR1 is DFQATT and CDR2 SNEGSKA (reference sequence). CDR3 nucleotides: TGCAGTGCTAGTGAGAATGACATTAGCTCCTACGAGCAGTACTTC. The encoded protein is CSASENDISSYEQYF.

In DNA form, the CDR3 reads TGTGCCAGCAGCCAGGGACAGGGTGTGGAAAAACTGTTTTTT. This sequence encodes CASSQGQGVEKLFF. This sequence joins TRBV3-1 and TRBJ1-4; 9 bases agree with TRBD1. The trim removed 3 bases at V and 8 bases at J, leaving 4 bases unmatched. Germline-derived CDR1 and CDR2 are LGHDT and YNNKEL (reference sequence). The length of the CDR3 is 14 residues. Supplemented by reference TRBV3-1 and TRBJ1-4, the full variable domain reads DTAVSQTPKYLVTQMGNDKSIKCEQNLGHDTMYWYKQDSKKFLKIMFSYNNKELIINETVPNRFSPKSPDKAHLNLHINSLELGDSAVYFCASSQGQGVEKLFFGSGTQLSVL.

The chain has TRBV19 and TRBJ2-5; D is ambiguous. Germline-derived CDR1 and CDR2 are LNHDA and SQIVND (reference sequence). This CDR3 comprises 13 residues. V lost 1 base and J 5 bases, leaving 8 bases between the germline ends. CDR3 sequence reads: CASSIVDLETQYF. In DNA, the CDR3 is TGTGCCAGTAGTATAGTGGACCTCGAGACCCAGTACTTC.

This clonotype was observed a few times. The J gene is TRBJ2-4, the V gene TRBV6-5, with D possibly matching TRBD2 (5 bases). Germline CDR1 is MNHEY and CDR2 is SVGAGI. CDR3 length equals 14 residues. The V gene lost 7 bases and the J gene lost 5 bases, with 15 bases spanning the gap. The CDR3 nucleotides are TGTGCCAGCATGAGTGGGAGCCTCGAAAACATTCAGTACTTC. It is translated as CASMSGSLENIQYF.

This clonotype was detected many times. The chain is built from TRBV12-3 or TRBV12-4 and TRBJ2-2; D gene ambiguous. There are 11 residues in the CDR3. Trimming removed 3 bases from V and 6 bases from J, with 2 bases in between. CDR3 nucleotide sequence: TGTGCCAGCAGTTTCCCCGGGGAGCTGTTTTTT. It translates to CASSFPGELFF.

This clonotype has more than one count but fewer than ten. The V gene is TRBV11-2, the J gene TRBJ1-2, with D possibly being TRBD1 (5 bases). The CDR3 consists of 16 residues. Trimming left V 5 bases short and J 8 bases short, with 24 bases between. Germline CDR1 reads SGHAT; CDR2 reads FQNNGV. CDR3 sequence: CASSRPSIGTPSGYTF. The CDR3 DNA reads TGTGCCAGCAGCCGACCGTCTATCGGGACCCCCTCGGGCTACACCTTC.

This clonotype has a handful of counts. The rearrangement joins TRBV5-6 to TRBJ2-3, with 7 nucleotides matching TRBD1. The germline V gene has CDR1 SGHDT and CDR2 YYEEEE. V trimming: 4 bases; J trimming: 0 bases; junction bases outside the gene matches: 8. The CDR3 length is 16 residues. CDR3 protein: CASSPLRDSSTDTQYF. CDR3 DNA: TGTGCCAGCAGCCCGCTCCGGGACAGCAGCACAGATACGCAGTATTTT.

This clonotype was counted many times. This rearrangement joins TRBV10-3 to TRBJ2-7; 8 nucleotides agree with TRBD1. Germline values: CDR1 ENHRY, CDR2 SYGVKD. V shed 5 bases, J shed 0 bases, and the junction held 6 bases outside the gene matches. There are 15 residues in the CDR3. Here the CDR3 reads CAISQTGQASYEQYF. The CDR3 coding sequence is TGTGCCATCAGTCAAACGGGACAGGCCTCCTACGAGCAGTACTTC.

The genes are TRBV5-5 and TRBJ2-1, with TRBD2 matching over 7 bases. This CDR3 has 15 amino acids. Trimming at V came to 2 bases and at J to 8 bases, leaving 10 bases not matched to a gene. Germline V gene data show CDR1 as SGHKS and CDR2 as YYEKEE (reference sequence). In DNA form, the CDR3 reads TGTGCCAGCAGCTTCGAACCTGGGGGAGGGGATGAGCAGTTCTTC. Its translation is CASSFEPGGGDEQFF.